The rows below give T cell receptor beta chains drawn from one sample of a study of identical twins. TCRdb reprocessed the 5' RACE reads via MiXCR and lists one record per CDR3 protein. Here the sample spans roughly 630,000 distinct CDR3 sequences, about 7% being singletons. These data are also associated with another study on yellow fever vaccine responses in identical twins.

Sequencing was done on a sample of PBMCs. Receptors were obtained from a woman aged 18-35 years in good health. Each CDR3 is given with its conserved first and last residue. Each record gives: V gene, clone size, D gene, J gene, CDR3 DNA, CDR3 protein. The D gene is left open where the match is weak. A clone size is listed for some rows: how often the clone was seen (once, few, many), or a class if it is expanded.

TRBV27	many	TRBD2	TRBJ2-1	TGTGCCAGCAGCCCCGGGACTAGCGCCATCAATGAGCAGTTCTTC	CASSPGTSAINEQFF
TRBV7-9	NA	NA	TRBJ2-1	TGTGCCAGCAGCTCCCGCCCTATGGGCAATGAGCAGTTCTTC	CASSSRPMGNEQFF
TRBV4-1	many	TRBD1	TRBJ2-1	TGCGCCAGCAGCCAGCCCTTTCGGGGGACAGGAGGACCTTTTCGGTTCTTC	CASSQPFRGTGGPFRFF
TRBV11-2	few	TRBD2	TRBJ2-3	TGTGCCAGCAGCTTAAAGACTAGCGGGGGGTTTGGCACAGATACGCAGTATTTT	CASSLKTSGGFGTDTQYF
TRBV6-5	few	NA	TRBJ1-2	TGTGCCAGCAGCCCCGACAGATGGGGCTACACCTTC	CASSPDRWGYTF
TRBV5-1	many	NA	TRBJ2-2	TGCGCCAGCAGCTTGAACCAGTACACCGGGGAGCTGTTTTTT	CASSLNQYTGELFF
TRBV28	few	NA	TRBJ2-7	TGTGCCAGCATCCATCAGGGGTTAGTCCACGAGCAGTACTTC	CASIHQGLVHEQYF
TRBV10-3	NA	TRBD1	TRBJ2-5	TGTGCCATCAGGGGACAGGGGGCTTACGAGACCCAGTACTTC	CAIRGQGAYETQYF
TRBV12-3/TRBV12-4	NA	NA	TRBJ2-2	TGTGCCAGCAGCCCGGGGTTAATCGCCCCCGGGGAGCTGTTTTTT	CASSPGLIAPGELFF
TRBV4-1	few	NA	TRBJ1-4	TGCGCCAGCAGCCATTACGAGGCAACTAATGAAAAACTGTTTTTT	CASSHYEATNEKLFF
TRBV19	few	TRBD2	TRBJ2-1	TGTGCCAGTACCCCCTACGTGAGCGGGAGGGGGGATGAGCAGTTCTTC	CASTPYVSGRGDEQFF
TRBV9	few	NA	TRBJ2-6	TGTGCCAGCAGCGTTGGGGGGAGGACGATAAGCTCTGGGGCCAACGTCCTGACTTTC	CASSVGGRTISSGANVLTF
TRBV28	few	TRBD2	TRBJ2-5	TGTGCCAGCAGTTTATTAGCGGGGTGGTTGGGCAGCCCCCAAGAGACCCAGTACTTC	CASSLLAGWLGSPQETQYF
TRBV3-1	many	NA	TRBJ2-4	TGTGCCAGCAGCCAAGATATAGCGGCGAACATTCAGTACTTC	CASSQDIAANIQYF
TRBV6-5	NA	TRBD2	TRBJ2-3	TGTGCCAGCAGTTACTCGGAGGCCGGGAGGACAGATACGCAGTATTTT	CASSYSEAGRTDTQYF